This T cell receptor beta chain was captured in a study of CD8+ T cells in alopecia areata. Study-level findings and limits: When scalp samples are sequenced, resident alphabeta T cells of normal skin are also captured.

RNA extraction and reverse transcription yielded cDNA as sequencing template. The table came from immunoSEQ multiplex PCR; TCRdb's copy has only in-frame clones and leaves some out. In the table there are fewer than 200,000 clones, roughly 63% of which are singletons. Specified treatment: oral pan-JAK inhibitor, 5-10 mg twice daily. As part of sample collection, lesional scalp punch biopsies and peripheral blood were taken from alopecia areata patients. The length of the CDR3 is 17 residues. CDR1 is SGHTA, CDR2 FQGNSA, per germline. V shed 3 bases and J 1 base; nucleotides not matched to a gene: 7. This clone was recorded at least ten times. The antigen is unknown.

The source material was CD4+ T cells sorted from blood, sampled at week 56, from a patient treated with tofacitinib. This TCR was sampled from a human donor with alopecia areata. The V call is TRBV7-2, the J call TRBJ2-3; 10 bases map to TRBD2. The CDR3 coding sequence is TGTGCCAGCAGCTTGCAGGTTACTAGCGGGGGCACAGATACGCAGTATTTT. The encoded protein is CASSLQVTSGGTDTQYF.